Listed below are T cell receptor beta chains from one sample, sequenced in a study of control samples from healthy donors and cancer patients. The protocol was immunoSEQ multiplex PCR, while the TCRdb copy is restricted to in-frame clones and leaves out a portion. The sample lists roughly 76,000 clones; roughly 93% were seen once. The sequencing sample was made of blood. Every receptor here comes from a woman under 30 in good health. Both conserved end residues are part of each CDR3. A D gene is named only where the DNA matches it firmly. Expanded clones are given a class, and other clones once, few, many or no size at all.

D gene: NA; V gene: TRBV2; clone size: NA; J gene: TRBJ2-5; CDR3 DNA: TGTGCCAGCACCCACGGACAGAGCAACGGGACCCAGTACTTC; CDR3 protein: CASTHGQSNGTQYF
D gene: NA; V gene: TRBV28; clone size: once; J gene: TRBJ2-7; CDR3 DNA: TGTGCCAGCAGCCCCTATACACGGCAGCAGTACTTC; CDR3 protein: CASSPYTRQQYF
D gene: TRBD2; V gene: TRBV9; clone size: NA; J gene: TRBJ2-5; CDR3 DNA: TGTGCCAGCAGCGGGCTAGCGGGGTTTGTGGGAGAGACCCAGTACTTC; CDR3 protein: CASSGLAGFVGETQYF
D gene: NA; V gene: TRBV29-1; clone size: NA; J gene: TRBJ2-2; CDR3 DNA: TGCAGCGTTGGAGGGACACTAGGCGACACCGGGGAGCTGTTTTTT; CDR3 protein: CSVGGTLGDTGELFF
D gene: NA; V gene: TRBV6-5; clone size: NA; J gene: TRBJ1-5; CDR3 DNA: TGTGCCAGCCACCCGTCGGTCGATAGCAATCAGCCCCAGCATTTT; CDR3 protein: CASHPSVDSNQPQHF
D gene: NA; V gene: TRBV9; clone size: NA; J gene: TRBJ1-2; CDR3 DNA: TGTGCCAGCAGCGTTGATCAACGGAAGACGGGCTACACCTTC; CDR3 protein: CASSVDQRKTGYTF
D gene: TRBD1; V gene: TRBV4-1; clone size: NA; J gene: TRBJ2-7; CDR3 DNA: TGCGCCAGCAGCCAGACAGGGGAGGTTGGGGAGCAGTACTTC; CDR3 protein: CASSQTGEVGEQYF
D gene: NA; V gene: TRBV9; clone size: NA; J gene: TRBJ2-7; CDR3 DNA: TGTGCCAGCAGCCGGTCCGCTAGTGGCGTTACCTACGAGCAGTACTTC; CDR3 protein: CASSRSASGVTYEQYF
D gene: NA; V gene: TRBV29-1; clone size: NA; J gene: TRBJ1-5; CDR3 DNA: TGCAGCGTTGGGGGGGGGAATCAGCCCCAGCATTTT; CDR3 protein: CSVGGGNQPQHF
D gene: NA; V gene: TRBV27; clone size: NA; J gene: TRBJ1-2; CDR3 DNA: NA; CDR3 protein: CASSSSGQENDGYTF
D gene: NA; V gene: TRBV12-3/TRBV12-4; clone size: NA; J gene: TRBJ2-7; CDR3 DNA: TGTGCCAGCAGTTTCTCGGGGGGCGGCGAGCAGTACTTC; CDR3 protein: CASSFSGGGEQYF
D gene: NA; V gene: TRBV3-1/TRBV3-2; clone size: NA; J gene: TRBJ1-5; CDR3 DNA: TGTGCCAGCAGCCCACCGGGGAGGGCGCCCCAGCATTTT; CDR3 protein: CASSPPGRAPQHF
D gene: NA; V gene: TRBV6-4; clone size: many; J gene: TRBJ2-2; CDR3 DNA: TGTGCCAGCAGTTTGGACTCAACCGGGGAGCTGTTTTTT; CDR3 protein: CASSLDSTGELFF
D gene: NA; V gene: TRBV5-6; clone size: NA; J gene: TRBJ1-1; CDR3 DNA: TGTGCCAGCAGCTTGGATTTGAACACTGAAGCTTTCTTT; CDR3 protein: CASSLDLNTEAFF
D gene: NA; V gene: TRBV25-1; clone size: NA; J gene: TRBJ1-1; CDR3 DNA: TGTGCCAGCAGCGATCGGGACACTGAAGCTTTCTTT; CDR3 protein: CASSDRDTEAFF
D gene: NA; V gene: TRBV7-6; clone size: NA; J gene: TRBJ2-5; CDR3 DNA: TGTGCCAGCAGCTTAAACAGGCGGAGCCAAGAGACCCAGTACTTC; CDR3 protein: CASSLNRRSQETQYF
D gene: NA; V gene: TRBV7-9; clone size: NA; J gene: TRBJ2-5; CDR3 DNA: TGTGCCAGCAGCTTAGCAGGGATCGAGACCCAGTACTTC; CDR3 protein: CASSLAGIETQYF
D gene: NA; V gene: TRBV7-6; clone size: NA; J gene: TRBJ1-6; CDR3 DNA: TGTGCCAGCAGCTTACTTTGGCGGGGAGGGGATTCACCCCTCCACTTT; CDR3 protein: CASSLLWRGGDSPLHF
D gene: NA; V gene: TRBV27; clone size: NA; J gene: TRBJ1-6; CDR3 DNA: TGTGCCAGCAGCTGGATGGGTGATTCGCCCCTCCACTTT; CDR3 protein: CASSWMGDSPLHF
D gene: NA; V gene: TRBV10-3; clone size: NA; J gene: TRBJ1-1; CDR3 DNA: TGTGCCATCAGTGAGTCTCAGGGTGATGGGGCTTTCTTT; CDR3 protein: CAISESQGDGAFF
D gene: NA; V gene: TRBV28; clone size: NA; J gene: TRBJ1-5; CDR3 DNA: TGTGCCGCCAACAGGGGCAATCAGCCCCAGCATTTT; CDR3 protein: CAANRGNQPQHF
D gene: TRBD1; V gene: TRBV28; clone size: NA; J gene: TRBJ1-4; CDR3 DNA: TGTGCCAGCAGCCTTACAGGGGCTAATGAAAAACTGTTTTTT; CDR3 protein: CASSLTGANEKLFF
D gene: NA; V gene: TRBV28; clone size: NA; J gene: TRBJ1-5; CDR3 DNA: TGTGCCAGCAGCGCACGACAGGCTATGGGCAATCAGCCCCAGCATTTT; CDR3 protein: CASSARQAMGNQPQHF